Here is one T cell receptor (beta chain) with its context. These data originate in a study of CD8 T cells in Susac syndrome. An input of 0.5 to 1 ug of RNA was subjected to reverse transcription using random hexamers. immunoSEQ multiplex PCR amplified TCR beta CDR3 across 54 Vbeta, 13 Jbeta. A single record per CDR3 protein comes from TCRdb applying MiXCR to the immunoSEQ multiplex PCR reads. Of around 80,000 distinct CDR3 sequences in the sample, about 91% are singletons; the top ten hold about 0.52%. From germline, CDR1 is SGDLS and CDR2 YYNGEE. This CDR3 has 16 amino acids. V dropped 0 bases and J dropped 3 bases, with 12 bases sitting between them.

This TCR came from a human donor with multiple sclerosis. Sample: CD8+ T cells from PBMCs. The V call is TRBV9, the J call TRBJ2-2; the D gene could be TRBD1 or TRBD2 (5 bases each). The CDR3 DNA reads TGTGCCAGCAGCGTAGGGGAGACAGAGTACACCGGGGAGCTGTTTTTT. This gives the protein CASSVGETEYTGELFF.